A single sample gave rise to the 27 T cell receptor beta chains below, sequenced in a study of shared clonotypes between healthy human individuals. The method was immunoSEQ multiplex PCR; TCRdb's version includes in-frame clones alone and lacks a portion of them. The sample holds nearly 1,000,000 clones, less than 85% seen once. Sequences were obtained from memory CD4+ T cells sorted from blood. Subset indicated: CD45RA-negative fraction. The receptors originated from a man between 18 and 29 years old in good health.

This clone was seen more than once but under ten times. The V call is TRBV29-1, the J call TRBJ2-1; D call uncertain. The V gene's germline CDR1 is SQVTM and CDR2 ANQGSEA. The CDR3 runs to 11 residues. The germline V and J ends were trimmed by 7 bases and 6 bases, with 10 bases remaining between them. CDR3 amino acids: CSALTRNEQFF. In DNA form, the CDR3 reads TGCAGCGCCCTCACTCGCAATGAGCAGTTCTTC.

V is TRBV9 and J is TRBJ1-6; D is perhaps TRBD1 (5 bases). CDR1 and CDR2 (germline): SGDLS, YYNGEE. The ends were cut back, 3 bases at V and 6 bases at J, with 19 bases in the middle. The CDR3 loop spans 17 amino acids. This CDR3 reads CASSARSGTAPNSPLHF. CDR3 in DNA: TGTGCCAGCAGCGCCCGCTCTGGGACGGCGCCTAATTCACCCCTCCACTTT.

This clone was detected a few times. The chain uses TRBV30 and TRBJ1-3; possibly TRBD1 for D (6 bases). The CDR3 has 14 amino acids. Germline V gene lookup returns CDR1 GTSNPN and CDR2 SVGIG (reference sequence). V lost 3 bases and J 0 bases, leaving 9 bases between the germline ends. This CDR3 is CAWSAGASGNTIYF. In DNA, the CDR3 is TGTGCCTGGAGCGCGGGGGCCTCTGGAAACACCATATATTTT.

In nucleotides, the CDR3 is TGTGCCAGCAGGGGGGGGGACAGGGAGACCCAGTACTTC. Protein product: CASRGGDRETQYF. The chain combines TRBV27 with TRBJ2-5; D is possibly TRBD1 (8 bases). There are 13 residues in the CDR3. Trimming pared 6 bases from V and 5 bases from J, leaving 13 bases between. CDR1 MNHEY and CDR2 SMNVEV come from the germline V gene (reference sequence).

CDR3 nucleotides: TGTGCCAGCAGCTTAGCGGGGGGCGTTCAAGAGACCCAGTACTTC. Protein: CASSLAGGVQETQYF. The chain employs TRBV5-6 and TRBJ2-5, with 9 bases lining up with TRBD2. The germline V gene has CDR1 SGHDT and CDR2 YYEEEE. The CDR3 spans 15 residues. V shed 2 bases, J shed 2 bases, and the junction held 4 bases outside the gene matches.

The rearrangement uses TRBV6-6 and TRBJ1-5; D gene unclear. Between the trimmed V and J ends, which lost 6 bases and 2 bases, there was a span of 14 bases. CDR1 MNHNY and CDR2 SVGAGI come from the germline V gene (reference sequence). The CDR3 spans 15 residues. CDR3 bases: TGTGCCAGCAGCAAGGACTCCGCTGGCAATCAGCCCCAGCATTTT. Translation gives CASSKDSAGNQPQHF.

In the case of this clone: Other DNA sequences in the sample encode the same CDR3. The chain joins TRBV30 to TRBJ1-1; D unclear. The germline V and J ends were trimmed by 0 bases and 1 base, with 6 bases remaining between them. The CDR3 loop spans 13 amino acids. Per germline, CDR1 GTSNPN and CDR2 SVGIG (reference sequence). CDR3 in DNA: TGTGCCTGGAGTGTACAGACGAACACTGAAGCTTTCTTT. Its protein product is CAWSVQTNTEAFF.

The rearrangement uses TRBV7-2 and TRBJ2-7; D not certain. The germline gives CDR1 SGHTA, CDR2 FQGNSA. The CDR3 has 15 amino acids. Trimming removed 1 base from V and 3 bases from J, with 13 bases in between. CDR3 in DNA: TGTGCCAGCAGCTTAGAAGGCCTAGTCCACTACGAGCAGTACTTC. This gives the protein CASSLEGLVHYEQYF.

CDR3 DNA: TGTGCCAGCAGCTTGCGGGGGGAGGATGGCTACACCTTC. It is translated as CASSLRGEDGYTF. This chain uses TRBV9 with TRBJ1-2, with a possible D match to TRBD1 (5 bases). Germline assignment: CDR1 SGDLS and CDR2 YYNGEE. The CDR3 covers 13 residues. Between the trimmed V and J ends, which lost 4 bases and 6 bases, there was a span of 13 bases.

The table lists this clone with a count of one. Other DNA sequences of this sample code for an identical CDR3. The V gene is TRBV5-4, the J gene TRBJ2-2; 13 bases are a match to TRBD2. V trimming: 0 bases; J trimming: 5 bases; junction bases outside the gene matches: 1. The CDR3 runs to 16 residues. Germline V gene sequence: CDR1 SGHNT, CDR2 YYREEE (reference sequence). Here the CDR3 reads CASSLGGLAGTGELFF. Written as DNA, the CDR3 is TGTGCCAGCAGCTTGGGGGGACTAGCGGGAACCGGGGAGCTGTTTTTT.

The chain carries TRBV28 and TRBJ1-2; D is uncertain. From germline, CDR1 is MDHEN and CDR2 SYDVKM. V was cut by 7 bases and J by 2 bases, with 14 bases left in between. CDR3 length: 14 amino acids. The CDR3 DNA sequence: TGTGCCAGCACCCCGGTGCAGGTGAACTATGGCTACACCTTC. Its protein product is CASTPVQVNYGYTF.

The chain couples TRBV5-1 to TRBJ2-1; weak D call: TRBD2 (5 bases). V shed 1 base and J shed 4 bases, with 12 bases lying between them. The CDR3 contains 15 residues. The germline V gene encodes CDR1 SGHRS and CDR2 YFSETQ. As DNA, the CDR3 is TGCGCCAGCAGCTTGCCGGACTCGCGATACAATGAGCAGTTCTTC. It translates to CASSLPDSRYNEQFF.

This clone was detected only a few times. This chain connects TRBV30 to TRBJ2-7, with 8 nucleotides matching TRBD2. Germline CDR1 reads GTSNPN; CDR2 reads SVGIG (reference sequence). V gave up 4 bases and J gave up 4 bases; unmatched junction bases: 6. The CDR3 contains 13 residues. The CDR3 DNA follows: TGTGCCTGGAATCTAGCGGGCGTTTACGAGCAGTACTTC. It encodes CAWNLAGVYEQYF.

The V and J genes are TRBV11-2 and TRBJ2-1, with 10 bases fitting TRBD2. Germline V CDR1 and CDR2: SGHAT, FQNNGV. The length of the CDR3 is 17 residues. The V gene end was trimmed by 8 bases and the J gene end by 1 base; junction bases not matched to a gene: 11. The CDR3 here is CASQPQRGGRSYNEQFF. Written as DNA, the CDR3 is TGTGCCAGCCAGCCGCAGCGGGGGGGAAGGTCCTACAATGAGCAGTTCTTC.

The genes are TRBV19 and TRBJ1-6, with D hard to call. This CDR3 has 14 residues. Trimming stripped 5 bases from V and 6 bases from J, with 11 bases between. Per the germline V gene, CDR1 is LNHDA and CDR2 is SQIVND (reference sequence). The CDR3, as DNA: TGTGCCAGTAGTGTCGCTTTTGGTAATTCACCCCTCCACTTT. Its translation: CASSVAFGNSPLHF.

The chain couples TRBV27 to TRBJ1-2; the D is unclear. From germline, CDR1 is MNHEY and CDR2 SMNVEV (reference sequence). V was clipped by 2 bases and J by 7 bases, with 11 bases between them. The CDR3 sequence is 13 residues long. The DNA of the CDR3 is TGTGCCAGCAGTTTAGCGTCGGGTTTTGGCTACACCTTC. This translates into CASSLASGFGYTF.

V is TRBV10-3 and J is TRBJ2-7, with D unresolved. The ends were cut back, 8 bases at V and 3 bases at J, with 11 bases in the middle. The germline CDR1 and CDR2 sequences are ENHRY and SYGVKD. The CDR3 consists of 12 residues. This chain's CDR3 is CAISTGFYEQYF. CDR3 nucleotides: TGTGCCATCTCCACGGGTTTCTACGAGCAGTACTTC.

The chain links TRBV5-5 to TRBJ2-5; perhaps TRBD2 as D (6 bases). The CDR3 has 14 residues. Trimming took 0 bases from V and 3 from J, leaving 9 bases between them. The germline gives CDR1 SGHKS, CDR2 YYEKEE (reference sequence). The CDR3 DNA is TGTGCCAGCAGCTTGGGACTAGGGGAAGAGACCCAGTACTTC. This translates into CASSLGLGEETQYF.

This chain links TRBV27 with TRBJ1-4; tentative D call: TRBD1 (5 bases). V was shortened by 4 bases and J by 4 bases, with 13 bases between the two germline ends. The germline gives CDR1 MNHEY, CDR2 SMNVEV (reference sequence). CDR3 length equals 15 residues. For the CDR3, the DNA is TGTGCCAGCAGTTCCCGACAGCTCTTTAATGAAAAACTGTTTTTT. Translation: CASSSRQLFNEKLFF. The whole variable domain, remainder taken from reference TRBV27 and TRBJ1-4, is EAQVTQNPRYLITVTGKKLTVTCSQNMNHEYMSWYRQDPGLGLRQIYYSMNVEVTDKGDVPEGYKVSRKEKRNFPLILESPSPNQTSLYFCASSSRQLFNEKLFFGSGTQLSVL.

This clone came up many times. The J gene is TRBJ2-5, the V gene TRBV7-9; D uncertain. Per germline, CDR1 SEHNR and CDR2 FQNEAQ (reference sequence). This CDR3 is built from 13 residues. Trimming took 5 bases from V and 5 from J, leaving 12 bases between them. This chain's CDR3 is CASSPSLGETQYF. For the CDR3, the DNA is TGTGCCAGCAGCCCTTCATTAGGGGAGACCCAGTACTTC.

The rearrangement links TRBV28 to TRBJ2-5; 7 bases line up with TRBD1. CDR1 is MDHEN and CDR2 is SYDVKM in the germline V gene. V lost 6 bases and J lost 4; bases outside the gene matches: 2. CDR3 size: 12 residues. The CDR3 region has the DNA TGTGCCAGCAGCACAGGGGTAGAGACCCAGTACTTC. Amino acid sequence: CASSTGVETQYF.

The V call is TRBV2, the J call TRBJ2-7; 7 nucleotides align to TRBD2. CDR1 is SNHLY, CDR2 FYNNEI, per germline. The CDR3 is 13 residues long. V lost 7 bases and J lost 2; bases outside the gene matches: 5. This CDR3 is CASKRGPTYEQYF. The CDR3, as DNA: TGTGCCAGCAAGCGGGGCCCCACCTACGAGCAGTACTTC.

This chain connects TRBV27 to TRBJ2-1, with D perhaps matching TRBD2 (5 bases). Trimming cost V 6 bases and J 9 bases, with 15 bases left between them. The germline CDR1 and CDR2 sequences are MNHEY and SMNVEV (reference sequence). This CDR3 region has 13 residues. CDR3 sequence: CASRSPSMGEQFF. CDR3 DNA sequence: TGTGCCAGCAGGTCACCTAGCATGGGTGAGCAGTTCTTC.

V and J are TRBV15 and TRBJ2-7, with TRBD2 identical over 12 bases. Germline CDR1 LNHNV, CDR2 YYDKDF (reference sequence). The CDR3 is 15 residues long. V trimming: 3 bases; J trimming: 5 bases; junction bases outside the gene matches: 5. Here the CDR3 reads CATSSSLAGGDEQYF. In DNA form, the CDR3 reads TGTGCCACCAGCAGCTCACTAGCGGGGGGCGACGAGCAGTACTTC.

Many counts were recorded for this clone. The chain is built from TRBV5-4 and TRBJ2-2; 7 bases line up with TRBD2. CDR1 SGHNT and CDR2 YYREEE come from the germline V gene (reference sequence). V trimming: 2 bases; J trimming: 6 bases; junction bases outside the gene matches: 7. This CDR3 contains 15 residues. This CDR3 is CASSFAGRESGELFF. CDR3 coding DNA: TGTGCCAGCAGCTTTGCGGGGAGGGAGTCCGGGGAGCTGTTTTTT.

The table lists this clone with a count of one. This rearrangement joins TRBV2 to TRBJ2-2; no clear D gene. V gave up 8 bases and J gave up 2 bases, with 9 bases separating them. Germline V gives CDR1 SNHLY, CDR2 FYNNEI. The CDR3 is 13 amino acids. In nucleotides, the CDR3 is TGTGCCAGCCAACAGACTAACACCGGGGAGCTGTTTTTT. Its translation: CASQQTNTGELFF.

This clone was seen just once. The V and J genes are TRBV6-6 and TRBJ1-2; 11 nucleotides align to TRBD1. Germline-derived CDR1 and CDR2 are MNHNY and SVGAGI (reference sequence). With V trimmed by 4 bases and J by 4 bases, 5 bases remained unmatched. This CDR3 is 15 amino acids long. The DNA for the CDR3 is TGTGCCAGCAGTTTGGGACAGGGGGTAGGCTATGGCTACACCTTC. Protein product: CASSLGQGVGYGYTF.